The table lists the clone carrying this T cell receptor beta chain with a count of one. The sample is drawn from a study of technical replicates of blood from several donors. Clones were sequenced by immunoSEQ multiplex PCR, and TCRdb holds only the in-frame ones, with some missing. The sample yields 10,000 or so clones, roughly 93% seen once. The receptor was isolated from a human donor in good health. The source material was PBMCs.

The CDR3 DNA is TGTGCCACCAGCAGAGATATTTCGGGACAGGGGTCCTACAATGAGCAGTTCTTC. Protein sequence: CATSRDISGQGSYNEQFF. J is TRBJ2-1 and V is TRBV15; 10 positions agree with TRBD1. Per germline, CDR1 LNHNV and CDR2 YYDKDF (reference sequence). The V and J ends lost 0 bases and 1 base, in that order; junction bases with no gene match: 6. The CDR3 extends over 18 amino acids.